A selection of T cell receptor beta chains follows, all from one sample in a study of response to subunit inactivated influenza vaccine. MiXCR was run by TCRdb on the RT-PCR reads, yielding one entry per CDR3 protein. The data show roughly 500,000 distinct CDR3 sequences, under 25% seen once. The same sample was also studied in work on T cells expressing NK-cell markers.

Sequenced here: CD4+ T cells sorted from PBMCs, sampled roughly 12 days after vaccination. The origin of the receptors is a man aged 45 to 65 who received an inactivated influenza vaccine. CDR3s include the opening cysteine and the closing phenylalanine or tryptophan. D genes are given only for firm matches. Clone sizes are given selectively: once, few, many, or a class where the clone is expanded.

size	D	V	J	DNA	CDR3
many	TRBD1	TRBV5-1	TRBJ2-1	TGTGCCAGCAGCTTAGGGGACAGGGGGTACAATGAGCAGTTCTTC	CASSLGDRGYNEQFF
.	TRBD2	TRBV15	TRBJ2-7	TGTGCCACCAGCAGAGATGGGGGGGTTGACGAGCAGTACTTC	CATSRDGGVDEQYF
.	TRBD1	TRBV20-1	TRBJ2-7	TGCAGTGGCAATTCTCCGGGACAGGGTCAGCAGTACTTC	CSGNSPGQGQQYF
.	.	TRBV3-1	TRBJ2-4	TGTGCCAGCAGCCAAGATTTCGGGACAGCCAAAAACATTCAGTACTTC	CASSQDFGTAKNIQYF
few	TRBD1	TRBV6-5	TRBJ2-3	TGTGCCAGCAGTTACCGCAGGGGGAGCACAGATACGCAGTATTTT	CASSYRRGSTDTQYF
once	.	TRBV20-1	TRBJ2-5	TGCAGTGCTGTCGCAGGAATCAAAGAGACCCAGTACTTC	CSAVAGIKETQYF
many	.	TRBV12-3/TRBV12-4	TRBJ1-1	TGTGCCAGCAGTCCGGGGTTGAACACTGAAGCTTTCTTT	CASSPGLNTEAFF
many	TRBD1	TRBV12-3/TRBV12-4	TRBJ2-7	TGTGCCAGCAGTTCGTCCGGGACAGGGATCTACGAGCAGTACTTC	CASSSSGTGIYEQYF
few	TRBD2	TRBV3-1	TRBJ2-1	TGTGCCAGCAGCCAAGATAGGCTAGCGGGAGTTGATGAGCAGTTCTTC	CASSQDRLAGVDEQFF
.	.	TRBV10-3	TRBJ2-1	TGTGCCATCAGAGACAGGACAGACTACAATGAGCAGTTCTTC	CAIRDRTDYNEQFF
.	TRBD1	TRBV4-2	TRBJ2-7	TGTGCCAGCAGAGGACAGGAGGTCGAGCAGCACTTC	CASRGQEVEQHF
.	.	TRBV6-1	TRBJ1-5	TGTGCCAGCAGTAAACCCTTGGACAGCCCTAATCAGCCCCAGCATTTT	CASSKPLDSPNQPQHF
many	.	TRBV7-2	TRBJ2-7	TGTGCCAGCAGCTCCCTGAGGAAGGCGAGCTCCTACGAGCAGTACTTC	CASSSLRKASSYEQYF
.	TRBD2	TRBV9	TRBJ2-3	TGTGCCAGCGGGCGCCGGACTAGCGGGAGCGCAGATACGCAGTATTTT	CASGRRTSGSADTQYF
few	.	TRBV20-1	TRBJ1-6	TGCAGTGCTAGAGATACGGTGAATTCACCCCTCCACTTT	CSARDTVNSPLHF
.	.	TRBV19	TRBJ1-2	TGTGCCAGTAGCACAGAGTCTCATCCTAGCGGCTACACCTTC	CASSTESHPSGYTF
.	.	TRBV7-2	TRBJ2-2	TGTGCCAGCAGCTCCCGAAGGGGGGACACCGGGGAGCTGTTTTTT	CASSSRRGDTGELFF
.	.	TRBV29-1	TRBJ2-5	TGCAGCGTTTTAGAGTGGCAAGAGACCCAGTACTTC	CSVLEWQETQYF
few	.	TRBV5-6	TRBJ1-5	TGTGGCAGCAGCCCGGGACGGCGAAGCAATCAGCCCCAGCATTTT	CGSSPGRRSNQPQHF
few	.	TRBV7-9	TRBJ2-2	TGTGCCAGCAGCTTAGCGCTCCGGGCCGGGGAGCTGTTTTTT	CASSLALRAGELFF
few	TRBD1	TRBV5-1	TRBJ2-1	TGCGCCAGCAGCTCCGGGACAGGGAGGGATGAGCAGTTCTTC	CASSSGTGRDEQFF
few	.	TRBV5-1	TRBJ2-5	TGCGCCAGCAGCCGGATGGGACAACAAAATGGGGAGACCCAGTACTTC	CASSRMGQQNGETQYF